The 21 T cell receptor beta chains reported below all come from one sample, sequenced in a study of type 1 regulatory T cells. Each CDR3 protein gets one entry after TCRdb re-called the reads with MiXCR. The top ten hold 2% to 2.5% of the sample, which has over 90,000 distinct CDR3 sequences, roughly 28% seen once. The specimen sequenced was CD4+ T cells, either the whole sample or a sorted fraction (not recorded which). The receptors shown here come from a human donor in good health.

By sample share, this clonotype is medium-sized. The gene calls are TRBV7-3 and TRBJ2-7; no definite D call. V gave up 0 bases and J gave up 5 bases, with 2 bases separating them. The CDR3 is made up of 11 amino acids. Germline assignment: CDR1 SGHTA and CDR2 FQGTGA. CDR3 amino acids: CASSLTNEQYF. Written as DNA, the CDR3 is TGTGCCAGCAGCTTAACTAACGAGCAGTACTTC.

V is TRBV7-2 and J is TRBJ2-2; D possibly matches TRBD1 or TRBD2 (5 bases each). V was shortened by 5 bases and J by 8 bases, with 15 bases between the two germline ends. Germline loops: CDR1 SGHTA, CDR2 FQGNSA. The CDR3 runs to 14 residues. The CDR3 spells CASSRDLGAGELFF. CDR3 in DNA: TGTGCCAGCAGCCGGGACCTAGGTGCGGGGGAGCTGTTTTTT. Complete variable domain (other parts from reference TRBV7-2 and TRBJ2-2): GAGVSQSPSNKVTEKGKDVELRCDPISGHTALYWYRQSLGQGLEFLIYFQGNSAPDKSGLPSDRFSAERTGGSVSTLTIQRTQQEDSAVYLCASSRDLGAGELFFGEGSRLTVL.

This clonotype came up a few times. The chain combines TRBV15 with TRBJ2-3; D not resolved. V was shortened by 1 base and J by 4 bases, with 3 bases between the two germline ends. The V gene's germline CDR1 is LNHNV and CDR2 YYDKDF (reference sequence). This CDR3 spans 12 amino acids. The DNA of the CDR3 is TGTGCCACCAGCAGAGGGCCAGATACGCAGTATTTT. This translates into CATSRGPDTQYF.

This sequence joins TRBV5-4 and TRBJ1-3; TRBD1 aligns across 7 bases. Germline CDR1 SGHNT, CDR2 YYREEE (reference sequence). J was trimmed by 7 bases and V by 4 bases; bases with no gene match: 8. This CDR3 spans 14 amino acids. In DNA form, the CDR3 reads TGTGCCAGCAGCGCGGACAGGAATTTCAACACCATATATTTT. Its protein product is CASSADRNFNTIYF.

The CDR3 region has the DNA TGCAGCGTTGAAGGTCCTCCTAGCGGGAGGAGCGCTGGGGCCAACGTCCTGACTTTC. Amino acids: CSVEGPPSGRSAGANVLTF. The chain uses TRBV29-1 and TRBJ2-6; TRBD2 agrees at 11 bases. In germline, CDR1 is SQVTM, CDR2 ANQGSEA. The V gene end was trimmed by 1 base and the J gene end by 2 bases; junction bases not matched to a gene: 10. The CDR3 consists of 19 residues. Variable domain in full (rest from reference TRBV29-1 and TRBJ2-6): SAVISQKPSRDICQRGTSLTIQCQVDSQVTMMFWYRQQPGQSLTLIATANQGSEATYESGFVIDKFPISRPNLTFSTLTVSNMSPEDSSIYLCSVEGPPSGRSAGANVLTFGAGSRLTVL.

This clonotype was detected a few times. The V call is TRBV28, the J call TRBJ2-4, with D possibly being TRBD1 or TRBD2 (5 bases each). This CDR3 has 16 residues. CDR1 and CDR2 from the germline V gene are MDHEN and SYDVKM. V lost 2 bases to trimming and J lost 0 bases, with 11 bases between them. The CDR3 loop is CASSLGGIIAKNIQYF. Written as DNA, the CDR3 is TGTGCCAGCAGTTTAGGGGGAATCATAGCCAAAAACATTCAGTACTTC.

The rearrangement links TRBV20-1 to TRBJ2-5; D not certain. V was clipped by 2 bases and J by 7 bases, with 17 bases between them. This CDR3 region has 14 residues. The germline V gene has CDR1 DFQATT and CDR2 SNEGSKA (reference sequence). As DNA, the CDR3 is TGCAGTGCTAGAAATCTCGGGCTAGTAGGGACCCAGTACTTC. Its translation: CSARNLGLVGTQYF.

The gene calls are TRBV29-1 and TRBJ2-2; 7 nucleotides match TRBD2. Trimming removed 4 bases from V and 2 bases from J; junction bases left unmatched: 7. Germline CDR1 is SQVTM and CDR2 is ANQGSEA. The CDR3 length is 15 residues. This CDR3 is CSVGSTSVNTGELFF. The CDR3 nucleotides read TGCAGCGTTGGAAGTACTAGCGTAAACACCGGGGAGCTGTTTTTT.

The rearrangement links TRBV7-3 to TRBJ2-2; D remains ambiguous. V was clipped by 2 bases and J by 6 bases, with 4 bases between them. Germline CDR1 reads SGHTA; CDR2 reads FQGTGA. This CDR3 spans 12 amino acids. In DNA, the CDR3 is TGTGCCAGCAGCTTATCGGCCGGGGAGCTGTTTTTT. Translated, it gives CASSLSAGELFF.

This clonotype was recorded a few times. The genes are TRBV7-2 and TRBJ2-3; D is undetermined. Per germline, CDR1 SGHTA and CDR2 FQGNSA. The CDR3 is 13 amino acids. V was clipped by 5 bases and J by 4 bases, with 10 bases between them. The CDR3 nucleotides read TGTGCCAGCAGCCCACAAGCGCCAGATACGCAGTATTTT. Protein: CASSPQAPDTQYF.

This clonotype has only a few counts. This chain joins TRBV6-5 and TRBJ1-2; D not resolved. The CDR3 contains 14 residues. Germline CDR1 MNHEY, CDR2 SVGAGI. V was trimmed by 5 bases and J by 4 bases, leaving 14 bases between them. Here the CDR3 DNA reads TGTGCCAGCAGTCCCGGAGGAGGTGGCTATGGCTACACCTTC. It yields the protein CASSPGGGGYGYTF.

This clonotype has just a few counts. V gene TRBV27 combines with J gene TRBJ2-7; TRBD1 agrees at 9 bases. V dropped 4 bases and J dropped 2; count of bases not matched to a gene: 3. Looked up from germline, CDR1 is MNHEY and CDR2 is SMNVEV (reference sequence). The CDR3 sequence is 14 residues long. The CDR3 sequence: CASSSRDRAYEQYF. CDR3 in DNA: TGTGCCAGCAGTTCCAGGGACAGGGCCTACGAGCAGTACTTC.

The J gene is TRBJ2-1, the V gene TRBV6-4; the match to TRBD1 covers 7 bases. The V and J ends lost 5 bases and 3 bases, in that order; junction bases with no gene match: 7. The CDR3 consists of 15 residues. Germline lookup yields CDR1 MRHNA and CDR2 SNTAGT. The CDR3 DNA sequence: TGTGCCAGCAGTCGCGAGACAGGGATCTACAATGAGCAGTTCTTC. Its translation is CASSRETGIYNEQFF.

This clonotype came up once. The chain carries TRBV7-2 and TRBJ2-7, with a tentative D call TRBD2 (6 bases). This CDR3 is built from 14 residues. The germline gives CDR1 SGHTA, CDR2 FQGNSA. V dropped 0 bases and J dropped 4 bases, with 10 bases sitting between them. CDR3 in amino acids: CASSLALGRYEQYF. The CDR3 DNA follows: TGTGCCAGCAGCTTAGCGTTGGGGAGGTACGAGCAGTACTTC.

The J gene is TRBJ1-5, the V gene TRBV28; possibly TRBD1 for D (5 bases). Trimming took off 5 bases at V and 2 bases at J, with 16 bases between the two ends. The germline V gene has CDR1 MDHEN and CDR2 SYDVKM. This CDR3 contains 16 residues. The CDR3 DNA reads TGTGCCAGCAGTCCCCATGGGGGGAATGGCAATCAGCCCCAGCATTTT. It specifies CASSPHGGNGNQPQHF.

There are a few counts of this clonotype. The gene calls are TRBV2 and TRBJ2-3, with 9 bases fitting TRBD2. Unmatched junction bases numbered 11, after V lost 6 bases and J lost 1 base. The germline V gene encodes CDR1 SNHLY and CDR2 FYNNEI. This CDR3 region has 17 residues. The CDR3 sequence: CASRQRSGLARTDTQYF. The CDR3 DNA follows: TGTGCCAGCAGGCAACGCAGCGGACTAGCGCGCACAGATACGCAGTATTTT.

This clonotype was seen a handful of times. The gene calls are TRBV20-1 and TRBJ2-1; 7 bases map to TRBD2. V trimming: 5 bases; J trimming: 2 bases; junction bases outside the gene matches: 9. Germline values: CDR1 DFQATT, CDR2 SNEGSKA (reference sequence). The CDR3 extends over 15 amino acids. CDR3 sequence (DNA): TGCAGTGCTTATCCCTTAGCGGGTACCTACAATGAGCAGTTCTTC. Its protein is CSAYPLAGTYNEQFF.

The chain joins TRBV6-6 to TRBJ2-5; no definite D call. The V gene's germline CDR1 is MNHNY and CDR2 SVGAGI (reference sequence). The CDR3 is 12 amino acids. The V gene lost 0 bases and the J gene lost 4 bases, with 3 bases spanning the gap. CDR3 in amino acids: CASSYSRETQYF. Written as DNA, the CDR3 is TGTGCCAGCAGTTACTCGAGAGAGACCCAGTACTTC.

V usage is TRBV27 and J usage is TRBJ1-2; tentative D call: TRBD1 (5 bases). There are 13 residues in the CDR3. Per the germline V gene, CDR1 is MNHEY and CDR2 is SMNVEV (reference sequence). The V gene lost 3 bases and the J gene lost 3 bases, with 8 bases spanning the gap. This CDR3 is CASSLQGHYGYTF. The CDR3 bases are TGTGCCAGCAGTTTGCAGGGACACTATGGCTACACCTTC.

This sequence joins TRBV5-1 and TRBJ2-3; the D is unclear. CDR3 length: 14 residues. Germline V lookup: CDR1 SGHRS, CDR2 YFSETQ. V lost 4 bases to trimming and J lost 0 bases, with 9 bases between them. DNA for the CDR3: TGCGCCAGCAGCCCAGGCAGAAGCACAGATACGCAGTATTTT. It yields the protein CASSPGRSTDTQYF.

V and J are TRBV11-2 and TRBJ2-5; the match to TRBD2 covers 11 bases. Losses at the gene ends were 5 bases for V and 3 bases for J; bases not matched to a gene: 2. CDR1 is SGHAT and CDR2 is FQNNGV in the germline V gene. The CDR3 covers 14 residues. DNA for the CDR3: TGTGCCAGCAGCGTGGGACTAGCGGAAGAGACCCAGTACTTC. Encoded protein: CASSVGLAEETQYF.